Listed below are T cell receptor beta chains from one sample, sequenced in a study of CD8 T cells in Susac syndrome. Via MiXCR, TCRdb re-called the immunoSEQ multiplex PCR reads, giving one row per CDR3 protein. The sample shows around 140,000 distinct CDR3 sequences, approximately 95% of them seen only once. Input material: CD4+ T cells from PBMCs. All receptors come from a human donor with multiple sclerosis. The CDR3 runs from the conserved cysteine through the conserved F or W. The D gene is left open where the match is weak. Some rows have no size entry. The others give once, few or many, or a class for an expanded clone.

>TRBV27|TRBJ1-2|NA|NA
TGTGCCAGCAGAAGCCCGCGGCGCGGAACTAACTATGGCTACACCTTC
CASRSPRRGTNYGYTF
>TRBV11-2|TRBJ2-2|NA|NA
TGTGCCAGCAGCTTAGTAGTAGGCTCCGGGGAGCTGTTTTTT
CASSLVVGSGELFF
>TRBV3-1|TRBJ1-4|NA|NA
TGTGCCAGCAGCCAAGACCTGGGGAGGGAAAAACTGTTTTTT
CASSQDLGREKLFF
>TRBV20-1|TRBJ1-1|NA|TRBD1
TGCAGTGCTAGAGTTAAGGGGGCAGGGGCTTTCTTT
CSARVKGAGAFF
>TRBV9|TRBJ1-4|NA|NA
TGTGCCAGCAGCGTAGATGGGCATTCGGCAGAAAAACTGTTTTTT
CASSVDGHSAEKLFF
>TRBV12-3/TRBV12-4|TRBJ2-7|NA|TRBD1
TGTGCCAGCAGCCCGGGACAGGGATTCTACGAGCAGTACTTC
CASSPGQGFYEQYF
>TRBV12-3/TRBV12-4|TRBJ1-1|NA|NA
TGTGCCAGCAGTTTACACCAGGGCCTCAACGCTGGCACTGAAGCTTTCTTT
CASSLHQGLNAGTEAFF
>TRBV30|TRBJ1-2|NA|NA
TGTGCCTGGAGTAAAGGTACGGGCGGCTACACCTTC
CAWSKGTGGYTF
>TRBV5-1|TRBJ2-5|NA|TRBD2
TGCGCCAGCTCTCCGGGAGGGGGTGAAGAGACCCAGTACTTC
CASSPGGGEETQYF
>TRBV9|TRBJ1-5|NA|NA
TGTGCCAGCAGCGTAGGACAGACCGATCAGCCCCAGCATTTT
CASSVGQTDQPQHF
>TRBV7-2|TRBJ1-5|few|NA
TGTGCCAGCAGCCAACAGGGTTCCCTCCAGCATTTT
CASSQQGSLQHF
>TRBV20-1|TRBJ2-5|NA|NA
TGCAGTCTCCTTCCCGGTAGGGGCGAGACCCAGTACTTC
CSLLPGRGETQYF
>TRBV11-2|TRBJ1-1|NA|NA
TGTGCCAGCAGCTTAGATTCGGCAGGGAGGTACACTGAAGCTTTCTTT
CASSLDSAGRYTEAFF
>TRBV30|TRBJ2-7|NA|NA
TGTGCCTGGGCCCCTGGCCTTTACTACGAGCAGTACTTC
CAWAPGLYYEQYF
>TRBV6-2/TRBV6-3|TRBJ2-7|NA|NA
TGTGCCAGCAGTTACCTGGGACACGAGCAGTACTTC
CASSYLGHEQYF
>TRBV14|TRBJ1-2|NA|TRBD1
TGTGCCAGCAGCCCAGACAGGGTCGTCGGCTACACCTTC
CASSPDRVVGYTF